What follows are 22 T cell receptor beta chains derived from one specimen sequenced in a study of OX40 agonist ivuxolimab in advanced cancers. Repertoires were generated with immunoSEQ multiplex PCR, while TCRdb's copy carries only in-frame clones and drops some. The sample has 20,000 to 25,000 clones, about four fifths seen once; the top ten hold roughly a third. The material sequenced was CD4+ or CD8+ T cells sorted from blood, taken in a trial of the OX40 agonist ivuxolimab. These receptors all stem from an adult with an advanced solid tumor such as melanoma, head and neck, liver or kidney cancer.

This rearrangement joins TRBV7-9 to TRBJ2-3; TRBD2 might be the D (5 bases). Trimming left V 11 bases short and J 1 base short, with 13 bases between. The CDR3 length is 13 residues. Germline V gene lookup returns CDR1 SEHNR and CDR2 FQNEAQ (reference sequence). CDR3: CAGFSEGTDTQYF. The CDR3 region has the DNA TGTGCCGGGTTTTCGGAGGGCACAGATACGCAGTATTTT.

V is TRBV27 and J is TRBJ2-1; 10 positions match TRBD2. After removal of 5 bases from V and 0 bases from J, the junction contained 4 bases not matched to a gene. The CDR3 spans 16 residues. Germline V lookup: CDR1 MNHEY, CDR2 SMNVEV (reference sequence). CDR3 amino acids: CASSKLAGGSYNEQFF. The CDR3, as DNA: TGTGCCAGCAGTAAATTAGCGGGAGGCTCCTACAATGAGCAGTTCTTC.

This clone was recorded only once. The chain combines TRBV11-2 with TRBJ2-3, with a weak D call TRBD2 (6 bases). The V gene lost 4 bases and the J gene lost 2 bases, with 16 bases spanning the gap. Germline V gene lookup returns CDR1 SGHAT and CDR2 FQNNGV. The CDR3 totals 16 residues. Written as DNA, the CDR3 is TGTGCCAGCAGCTCTTTAGCGGTGGGGAACACAGATACGCAGTATTTT. Amino acids: CASSSLAVGNTDTQYF.

For this clone: Compared with germline, one end of the junction differs, possibly owing to a read error. The chain is built from TRBV27 and TRBJ1-1; D gene unclear. The germline V gene encodes CDR1 MNHEY and CDR2 SMNVEV (reference sequence). The CDR3 runs to 13 residues. CDR3 sequence reads: CASSRGQHTETFF. The CDR3 DNA sequence: TGTGCCAGCAGTCGAGGGCAGCACACTGAAACTTTCTTT.

This clone appeared once. V gene TRBV5-1 combines with J gene TRBJ1-1; 8 bases map to TRBD1. The J segment lost 3 bases and the V segment lost 4 bases, leaving 8 bases of the junction unmatched. The CDR3 covers 15 residues. Germline-derived CDR1 and CDR2 are SGHRS and YFSETQ. This CDR3 reads CASSPGQGGHTEAFF. The DNA of the CDR3 is TGCGCCAGCAGCCCCGGACAGGGAGGTCACACTGAAGCTTTCTTT.

This clone is categorized as hyperexpanded (1% or more). V usage is TRBV7-6 and J usage is TRBJ2-7; TRBD2 agrees at 9 bases. V lost 4 bases and J lost 5; bases outside the gene matches: 15. Germline lookup yields CDR1 SGHVS and CDR2 FNYEAQ. The CDR3 has 17 residues. The CDR3 DNA is TGTGCCAGCAGCTATCGGGGGCGGGCTAGCGGGGTAAACGAGCAGTACTTC. Its protein product is CASSYRGRASGVNEQYF. The variable domain in full, completed from reference TRBV7-6 and TRBJ2-7, reads GAGVSQSPRYKVTKRGQDVALRCDPISGHVSLYWYRQALGQGPEFLTYFNYEAQQDKSGLPNDRFSAERPEGSISTLTIQRTEQRDSAMYRCASSYRGRASGVNEQYFGPGTRLTVT.

This clone was counted only a few times. This chain connects TRBV7-9 to TRBJ2-5; 10 bases are shared with TRBD2. In germline, CDR1 is SEHNR, CDR2 FQNEAQ (reference sequence). This CDR3 region has 16 residues. The junction had 9 bases not matched to a gene; V was cut back by 4 bases and J by 4 bases. CDR3 sequence: CASSSGTSELVETQYF. The CDR3 region has the DNA TGTGCCAGCAGCTCAGGGACTAGCGAATTGGTAGAGACCCAGTACTTC.

The CDR3 region is CASSSSFSNTGELFF. The CDR3 nucleotides are TGTGCCAGCAGCTCCTCTTTTTCGAACACCGGGGAGCTGTTTTTT. The chain uses TRBV7-9 and TRBJ2-2; no definite D call. The CDR3 spans 15 residues. CDR1 and CDR2 from the germline V gene are SEHNR and FQNEAQ (reference sequence). V lost 4 bases and J 0 bases, leaving 9 bases between the germline ends.

The CDR3 sequence is CAISPTGSVSGNTIYF. The CDR3 DNA reads TGTGCCATCAGCCCAACCGGGAGCGTCTCTGGAAACACCATATATTTT. V and J are TRBV10-3 and TRBJ1-3, with D hard to call. The CDR3 spans 16 residues. The germline V gene encodes CDR1 ENHRY and CDR2 SYGVKD. The V and J ends lost 6 bases and 0 bases respectively, with 15 bases between them.

The V and J genes are TRBV5-3 and TRBJ2-2; no clear D. TRBV5-3 is designated an ORF whose function remains uncertain. Trimming took 7 bases from V and 3 from J, leaving 16 bases between them. The CDR3 runs 15 residues. The CDR3 region has the DNA TGTGCCAGACCTGGGTTACGGGTTGACACCGGGGAGCTGTTTTTT. Translating gives CARPGLRVDTGELFF.

The chain employs TRBV7-9 and TRBJ1-4, with D maybe TRBD1 (5 bases). The ends were cut back, 2 bases at V and 0 bases at J, with 10 bases in the middle. Germline-derived CDR1 and CDR2 are SEHNR and FQNEAQ (reference sequence). The CDR3 has 16 amino acids. In DNA, the CDR3 is TGTGCCAGCAGCTTACGGGACTCTGCAACTAATGAAAAACTGTTTTTT. Its protein is CASSLRDSATNEKLFF.

The chain has TRBV9 and TRBJ1-1; no firm D call. Trimming took off 0 bases at V and 1 base at J, with 7 bases between the two ends. The CDR3 extends over 14 amino acids. Germline CDR1 SGDLS, CDR2 YYNGEE. CDR3 sequence (DNA): TGTGCCAGCAGCGTAGTACAATCGAACACTGAAGCTTTCTTT. This codes for CASSVVQSNTEAFF.

The rearrangement joins TRBV6-5 to TRBJ1-5; possible D gene TRBD1, 5 bases. Trimming took off 2 bases at V and 5 bases at J, with 7 bases between the two ends. The CDR3 runs to 13 residues. Germline-derived CDR1 and CDR2 are MNHEY and SVGAGI. CDR3 bases: TGTGCCAGCAGTTACCGACAGTATCAGCCCCAGCATTTT. It encodes CASSYRQYQPQHF.

The chain links TRBV7-9 to TRBJ2-5, with a weak D call TRBD1 (6 bases). The V and J ends lost 4 bases and 0 bases respectively, with 12 bases between them. Germline CDR1 SEHNR, CDR2 FQNEAQ (reference sequence). The CDR3 runs 15 residues. For the CDR3, the DNA is TGTGCCAGCAGCTCCCCCCAGGGGTACCAAGAGACCCAGTACTTC. Encoded protein: CASSSPQGYQETQYF.

The chain combines TRBV6-5 with TRBJ2-2; no definite D call. This CDR3 comprises 16 residues. Germline V gene data show CDR1 as MNHEY and CDR2 as SVGAGI. V gave up 0 bases and J gave up 0 bases, with 8 bases separating them. The CDR3 reads CASSYSPTPNTGELFF. CDR3 DNA sequence: TGTGCCAGCAGTTACTCACCTACCCCGAACACCGGGGAGCTGTTTTTT.

This clone was observed a few times. V and J are TRBV28 and TRBJ2-7; the D gene could be TRBD1 or TRBD2 (5 bases each). The CDR3 runs 14 residues. Germline CDR1 is MDHEN and CDR2 is SYDVKM. CDR3 coding DNA: TGTGCTTCCAGGCGGGCAGGGATAATCCACGAGCAGTACTTC. Protein sequence: CASRRAGIIHEQYF.

This clone is a singleton in its sample. The CDR3 reads CASSLLATVNEQFF. CDR3 sequence (DNA): TGTGCCAGCAGCTTGCTAGCGACAGTGAATGAGCAGTTCTTC. The chain couples TRBV7-6 to TRBJ2-1; TRBD2 is a possible D gene (6 bases). The CDR3 sequence is 14 residues long. Looked up from germline, CDR1 is SGHVS and CDR2 is FNYEAQ. Trimming stripped 3 bases from V and 7 bases from J, with 13 bases between.

The DNA of the CDR3 is TGCGCCAGCAGCCCCCCAGGGGTCACAGATACGCAGTATTTT. Protein: CASSPPGVTDTQYF. V usage is TRBV4-1 and J usage is TRBJ2-3, with D perhaps matching TRBD1 (6 bases). The V end was cut by 4 bases, the J end by 2 bases, with 10 bases between. CDR1 and CDR2 from the germline V gene are MGHRA and YSYEKL. The CDR3 totals 14 residues.

This chain uses TRBV6-1 with TRBJ2-7, with unresolved D. Germline values: CDR1 MNHNS, CDR2 SASEGT. The CDR3 is 13 amino acids. Trimming stripped 7 bases from V and 0 bases from J, with 10 bases between. The CDR3 here is CASIGESSYEQYF. The CDR3 DNA reads as TGTGCCAGCATAGGTGAAAGCTCCTACGAGCAGTACTTC.

V gene TRBV15 combines with J gene TRBJ2-3; 9 nucleotides line up with TRBD2. Unmatched junction bases numbered 8, after V lost 8 bases and J lost 5 bases. Per germline, CDR1 LNHNV and CDR2 YYDKDF (reference sequence). The CDR3 has 14 amino acids. CDR3 residues: CATSPSGTRDTQYF. The CDR3 nucleotides read TGTGCCACCTCCCCTAGCGGGACGCGAGATACGCAGTATTTT.

This chain connects TRBV7-9 to TRBJ2-1; tentatively, D is TRBD2 (6 bases). Looked up from germline, CDR1 is SEHNR and CDR2 is FQNEAQ (reference sequence). V lost 1 base, J lost 8 bases, and 15 bases lay in between. CDR3 length: 15 residues. The CDR3: CASSLVAGRSYEQFF. CDR3 in DNA: TGTGCCAGCAGCTTAGTCGCGGGAAGGTCGTATGAGCAGTTCTTC.

This chain links TRBV20-1 with TRBJ2-7; D uncertain. The CDR3 extends over 10 amino acids. The V gene's germline CDR1 is DFQATT and CDR2 SNEGSKA (reference sequence). This CDR3 is CSALRYEQYF. Written as DNA, the CDR3 is TGCAGCGCCCTCCGGTACGAGCAGTACTTC.